This T cell receptor (beta chain) was profiled in a study of T-cell reconstitution after alpha-beta-depleted transplantation in children. Notes on the study in general: Alpha-beta T cells present about two months after transplant were reported to originate from several hundred expanded graft clones. A year had passed since transplant, and T-cell counts and diversity by then came mostly from newly produced T cells. Some patients' high day-60 TCRbeta diversity was traced to surviving recipient T cells and thymic progenitors.

This sample's TCRbeta library carried unique molecular identifier barcodes. TCRdb recomputed calls from the PCR reads with MiXCR, one row per CDR3 protein. In the table there are a few hundred thousand distinct CDR3 sequences, 11% of which are singletons. This clonotype has ten or more counts. Its cognate antigen is unknown. Germline V CDR1 and CDR2: LNHNV, YYDKDF (reference sequence). Trimming left V 5 bases short and J 1 base short, with 20 bases between. The CDR3 contains 17 residues. The TCR was taken from a child less than two years old with acute myeloid leukemia, due to receive a stem cell transplant. The chain employs TRBV15 and TRBJ1-1; TRBD1 might be the D (6 bases). This specimen was PBMCs, taken before TCRalphabeta/CD19-depleted stem cell transplant. As DNA, the CDR3 is TGTGCCACCAGCCTAATACAGGGTGAAGACCGGAACACTGAAGCTTTCTTT. This translates into CATSLIQGEDRNTEAFF.